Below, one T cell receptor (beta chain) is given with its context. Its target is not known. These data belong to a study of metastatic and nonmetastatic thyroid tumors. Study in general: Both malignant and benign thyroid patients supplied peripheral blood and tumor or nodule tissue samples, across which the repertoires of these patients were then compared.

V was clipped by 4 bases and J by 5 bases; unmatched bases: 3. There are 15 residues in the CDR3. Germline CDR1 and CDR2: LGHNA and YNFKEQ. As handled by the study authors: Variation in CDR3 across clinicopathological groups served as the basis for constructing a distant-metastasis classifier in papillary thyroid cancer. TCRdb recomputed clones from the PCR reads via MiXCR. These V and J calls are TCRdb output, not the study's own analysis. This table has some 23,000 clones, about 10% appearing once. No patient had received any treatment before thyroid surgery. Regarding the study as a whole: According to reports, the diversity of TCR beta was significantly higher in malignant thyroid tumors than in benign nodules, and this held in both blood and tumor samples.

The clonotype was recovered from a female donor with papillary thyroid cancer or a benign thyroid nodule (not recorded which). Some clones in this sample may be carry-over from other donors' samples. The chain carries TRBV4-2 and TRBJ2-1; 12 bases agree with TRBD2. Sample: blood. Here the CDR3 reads CASSLRTSGDNEQFF. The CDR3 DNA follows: TGTGCCAGCAGCCTAAGGACTAGCGGGGACAATGAGCAGTTCTTC.